This is a list of T cell receptor beta chains from one sample in a study of blood T cell repertoires in COVID-19. Produced via immunoSEQ multiplex PCR; TCRdb's table is partial and in-frame only. Here the sample spans around 150,000 clones, 65% to 85% being singletons. Sequenced input: peripheral blood. These receptors all come from a man aged 25 to 40 with COVID-19, enrolled during active disease. The CDR3 runs from the conserved cysteine through the conserved F or W. The D gene is left open where the match is weak. Size values are once, few and many counts, or a class for expanded clones, and some rows have none.

D | size | J | V | CDR3 | DNA
NA | NA | TRBJ2-7 | TRBV7-9 | CASSFVVDRSIAYEQYF | TGTGCCAGCAGCTTCGTGGTAGACAGGTCAATAGCCTACGAGCAGTACTTC
NA | NA | TRBJ1-4 | TRBV7-9 | CASSVQGYEKLFF | TGTGCCAGCAGCGTACAGGGTTATGAAAAACTGTTTTTT
NA | NA | TRBJ2-1 | TRBV3-1/TRBV3-2 | CASSGGNEQFF | TGTGCCAGCAGCGGAGGGAATGAGCAGTTCTTC
NA | once | TRBJ1-5 | TRBV7-8 | CASSFGFNQPQHF | TGTGCCAGCAGCTTTGGCTTCAATCAGCCCCAGCATTTT
NA | once | TRBJ2-6 | TRBV11-2 | CASSLIQGSSGANVLTF | TGTGCCAGCAGCTTAATCCAGGGATCCTCTGGGGCCAACGTCCTGACTTTC
TRBD1 | NA | TRBJ1-5 | TRBV30 | CAWRKGAGSNQPQHF | TGTGCCTGGAGGAAGGGGGCTGGTAGCAATCAGCCCCAGCATTTT
TRBD2 | NA | TRBJ2-1 | TRBV7-2 | CASSPVAGGHNEQFF | TGTGCCAGCAGCCCCGTAGCGGGAGGGCACAATGAGCAGTTCTTC
TRBD1 | NA | TRBJ1-1 | TRBV27 | CASSLRFRQGGLNTEAFF | TGTGCCAGCAGTTTACGGTTCCGGCAGGGGGGCTTGAACACTGAAGCTTTCTTT
NA | NA | TRBJ1-2 | TRBV24-1 | CATSSPLIGYTF | TGTGCCACCAGCTCCCCTCTTATCGGCTACACCTTC
NA | NA | TRBJ1-2 | TRBV29-1 | CSVEVAGGYGYTF | TGCAGCGTTGAAGTAGCCGGGGGCTATGGCTACACCTTC
TRBD2 | NA | TRBJ2-2 | TRBV30 | CAWSRGSSGHTGELFF | TGTGCCTGGAGTAGGGGGTCTAGCGGGCACACCGGGGAGCTGTTTTTT
NA | once | TRBJ1-2 | TRBV5-1 | CASSLEQGYGYTF | TGCGCCAGCAGCTTGGAACAGGGCTATGGCTACACCTTC
TRBD1 | few | TRBJ1-5 | TRBV6-5 | CASSSKGAGEQPQHF | TGTGCCAGCAGTTCCAAGGGGGCCGGGGAGCAGCCCCAGCATTTT
NA | NA | TRBJ2-7 | TRBV20-1 | CSARGSYEQYF | TGCAGTGCCCGAGGGTCCTACGAGCAGTACTTC
TRBD1 | NA | TRBJ1-1 | TRBV28 | CASSLRAGGAMQAFF | TGTGCCAGCAGTTTACGGGCAGGGGGCGCGATGCAGGCTTTCTTT
TRBD2 | NA | TRBJ2-7 | TRBV7-9 | CASSLVLAGSYEQYF | TGTGCCAGCAGCTTAGTTTTAGCGGGGTCCTACGAGCAGTACTTC
NA | NA | TRBJ1-6 | TRBV2 | CATWIRSDSPLHF | TGTGCCACCTGGATCCGGAGCGATTCACCCCTCCACTTT
TRBD2 | NA | TRBJ2-1 | TRBV2 | CASRRTSGSGNEQFF | TGTGCCAGCAGACGGACTAGCGGGAGTGGAAATGAGCAGTTCTTC
TRBD2 | NA | TRBJ2-3 | TRBV9 | CASSVASGSTTDTQYF | TGTGCCAGCAGCGTAGCTAGCGGGAGTACAACAGATACGCAGTATTTT
TRBD2 | NA | TRBJ2-7 | TRBV6-5 | CASSYRREGPYEQYF | TGTGCCAGCAGTTACAGGCGGGAGGGCCCCTACGAGCAGTACTTC
TRBD1 | NA | TRBJ1-6 | TRBV6-6 | CASSSRDSNNSPLHF | TGTGCCAGCAGTTCAAGGGACAGTAATAATTCACCCCTCCACTTT
TRBD2 | NA | TRBJ2-1 | TRBV29-1 | CSVEDPGTSGRADEQFF | TGCAGCGTTGAAGATCCAGGGACTAGCGGGAGGGCCGATGAGCAGTTCTTC